The 28 T cell receptor beta chains reported below all come from one sample, sequenced in a study of metastatic and nonmetastatic thyroid tumors. No patient received treatment before thyroid surgery. TCRdb re-called the PCR reads with MiXCR. The sample carries 20,000 to 30,000 clones, more than 20% recorded once. Sequenced material: tumor tissue. These receptors came from a male donor with papillary thyroid cancer or a benign thyroid nodule (not recorded which). Some clones in this sample may be carry-over from other donors' samples.

This clone is classed as medium-sized. The chain employs TRBV6-1 and TRBJ2-6; 9 bases align to TRBD1. The J segment lost 1 base and the V segment lost 6 bases, leaving 4 bases of the junction unmatched. Germline V gene sequence: CDR1 MNHNS, CDR2 SASEGT. CDR3 length: 16 residues. CDR3 amino acids: CASSPGQGSGANVLTF. Here the CDR3 DNA reads TGTGCCAGCAGCCCGGGACAGGGATCTGGGGCCAACGTCCTGACTTTC.

This clone was recorded at least ten times. This sequence joins TRBV11-1 and TRBJ1-1, with 7 positions matching TRBD1. Germline CDR1 reads SGHAT; CDR2 reads FQDESV (reference sequence). The CDR3 is 14 residues long. Trimming removed 4 bases from V and 1 base from J; junction bases left unmatched: 3. The CDR3 here is CASSSYRGNTEAFF. DNA for the CDR3: TGTGCCAGCAGCTCCTACAGGGGGAACACTGAAGCTTTCTTT.

V is TRBV7-9 and J is TRBJ2-7, with D possibly being TRBD2 (5 bases). The CDR3 consists of 15 residues. V was clipped by 1 base and J by 0 bases, with 10 bases between them. Per germline, CDR1 SEHNR and CDR2 FQNEAQ (reference sequence). CDR3 nucleotide sequence: TGTGCCAGCAGCTTAGGGAGCGGAGTCTCCTACGAGCAGTACTTC. This sequence encodes CASSLGSGVSYEQYF.

This clone is deemed medium-sized. The V and J genes are TRBV4-1 and TRBJ1-2, with D possibly being TRBD1 (6 bases). This CDR3 is 17 amino acids long. V was trimmed by 1 base and J by 1 base, leaving 16 bases between them. The germline V gene has CDR1 MGHRA and CDR2 YSYEKL. This CDR3 reads CASSQGPLGALNYGYTF. The CDR3 region has the DNA TGCGCCAGCAGCCAAGGCCCCCTGGGGGCCCTTAACTATGGCTACACCTTC.

Only one count was recorded for this clone. This may be a read error: a much more frequent sequence differs by one nucleotide. The chain is built from TRBV11-1 and TRBJ2-1, with 8 bases matching TRBD2. The V segment lost 8 bases and the J segment 7 bases; nucleotides outside the gene matches: 16. This CDR3 contains 16 residues. Germline-derived CDR1 and CDR2 are SGHAT and FQDESV (reference sequence). The chain's CDR3 is CASGSGMARQVNEQFF. CDR3 coding DNA: TGTGCCAGCGGTAGCGGGATGGCCCGACAAGTAAATGAGCAGTTCTTC.

In its sample, this clone was seen many times. The rearrangement joins TRBV28 to TRBJ1-4; 8 nucleotides match TRBD1. Losses at the gene ends were 5 bases for V and 8 bases for J; bases not matched to a gene: 16. CDR1 and CDR2 from the germline V gene are MDHEN and SYDVKM. This CDR3 is 17 amino acids long. CDR3 region: CASSGSEDRGGVEKLFF. The CDR3 DNA reads TGTGCCAGCAGTGGCTCCGAAGACAGGGGTGGGGTCGAAAAACTGTTTTTT.

In its sample, this clone was seen many times. The chain joins TRBV7-8 to TRBJ2-1, with 7 positions matching TRBD2. The junction had 5 bases not matched to a gene; V was cut back by 4 bases and J by 5 bases. The germline V gene encodes CDR1 SGHVS and CDR2 FQNEAQ. CDR3 size: 14 residues. The CDR3 spells CASSWGLFHNEQFF. The CDR3 DNA reads TGTGCCAGCAGCTGGGGACTATTCCACAATGAGCAGTTCTTC.

This clone appeared many times. The rearrangement links TRBV5-5 to TRBJ1-5; no clear D gene. The CDR3 is 15 amino acids. Germline V gives CDR1 SGHKS, CDR2 YYEKEE (reference sequence). The ends were cut back, 4 bases at V and 3 bases at J, with 14 bases in the middle. The CDR3 nucleotides are TGTGCCAGCAGCCCTAATGGGGATGCCAATCAGCCCCAGCATTTT. Translation: CASSPNGDANQPQHF.

Comments on this clone: A read error may be the cause here, since a much bigger clone is one base away. Other DNA sequences in the same sample also yield this CDR3. The rearrangement links TRBV5-4 to TRBJ2-3; possible D gene TRBD2, 6 bases. With 8 bases removed from V and 3 bases from J, the gap between germline ends came to 19 bases. Germline CDR1 and CDR2: SGHNT and YYREEE (reference sequence). The CDR3 runs to 15 residues. The CDR3, as DNA: TGTGCCAGTAGGCCGACGGAGGGGCTAACAGATACGCAGTATTTT. Translated: CASRPTEGLTDTQYF.

This clone was found many times. The rearrangement links TRBV24-1 to TRBJ1-4; 7 positions match TRBD1. The CDR3 is made up of 16 amino acids. CDR1 and CDR2 (germline): KGHDR, SFDVKD. The junction had 8 bases not matched to a gene; V was cut back by 4 bases and J by 4 bases. CDR3 sequence: CATSEGQQTVNEKLFF. Written as DNA, the CDR3 is TGTGCCACCAGTGAGGGACAGCAGACCGTTAATGAAAAACTGTTTTTT.

V usage is TRBV7-3 and J usage is TRBJ2-1, with D uncertain. Per germline, CDR1 SGHTA and CDR2 FQGTGA. The CDR3 consists of 12 residues. V lost 2 bases, J lost 7 bases, and 6 bases lay in between. The CDR3, as DNA: TGTGCCAGCAGCTTAGTCGAGAATGAGCAGTTCTTC. It translates to CASSLVENEQFF.

A note on this clone: Other DNA sequences in the same sample also yield this CDR3. The chain recombines TRBV3-1 with TRBJ1-5; the D gene is possibly TRBD1 (5 bases). V gave up 1 base and J gave up 6 bases, with 13 bases separating them. From germline, CDR1 is LGHDT and CDR2 YNNKEL (reference sequence). The CDR3 is made up of 15 amino acids. The CDR3 bases are TGTGCCAGCAGCCAAGGTACAGGTATGGGTCAGCCCCAGCATTTT. Translation gives CASSQGTGMGQPQHF.

In this sample, this clone turned up many times. The CDR3 DNA reads as TGTGCCTGCCGCTTCAATCCAGGGGGGTCCTACGAGCAGTACTTC. Translated: CACRFNPGGSYEQYF. The rearrangement links TRBV30 to TRBJ2-7, with a weak D call TRBD1 (7 bases). V was clipped by 6 bases and J by 1 base, with 19 bases between them. The CDR3 runs to 15 residues. Germline CDR1 reads GTSNPN; CDR2 reads SVGIG (reference sequence).

As to this clone: It may be a read error: a sequence one base away is much more abundant. This chain links TRBV2 with TRBJ1-5, with D maybe TRBD1 (5 bases). This CDR3 has 14 amino acids. Germline CDR1 SNHLY, CDR2 FYNNEI. CDR3 DNA sequence: TGTGCCAGCAGTTCTTCAGGAGGGGATCAGCCCCATCATTTT. Translating gives CASSSSGGDQPHHF.

On this clone itself: The junction does not match germline at one end; this may be a read error. V is TRBV27 and J is TRBJ1-1, with D unresolved. The CDR3 has 14 amino acids. The germline CDR1 and CDR2 sequences are MNHEY and SMNVEV (reference sequence). CDR3 sequence: CSSSLSGGNTEAFF. In nucleotides, the CDR3 is TGTTCCAGCAGTTTATCGGGCGGGAACACTGAAGCTTTCTTT.

The chain couples TRBV20-1 to TRBJ2-5, with a weak D call TRBD2 (5 bases). The CDR3 has 15 amino acids. The germline V and J ends were trimmed by 1 base and 0 bases, with 12 bases remaining between them. Germline CDR1 DFQATT, CDR2 SNEGSKA (reference sequence). The CDR3 protein is CSARVPEEYQETQYF. The CDR3, as DNA: TGCAGTGCTAGAGTACCGGAGGAGTACCAAGAGACCCAGTACTTC.

This clone has a single count. The rearrangement joins TRBV4-2 to TRBJ2-3; 9 bases map to TRBD1. With V trimmed by 3 bases and J by 3 bases, 4 bases remained unmatched. CDR1 and CDR2 from the germline V gene are LGHNA and YNFKEQ. The CDR3 covers 15 residues. The CDR3 loop reads CASSQDRGVTDTQYF. DNA for the CDR3: TGTGCCAGCAGCCAGGACAGGGGAGTGACAGATACGCAGTATTTT.

This clone was seen many times. V and J are TRBV18 and TRBJ2-1; TRBD2 might be the D (6 bases). V was clipped by 0 bases and J by 5 bases, with 11 bases between them. The CDR3 is 15 amino acids. The germline V gene encodes CDR1 KGHSH and CDR2 LQKENI. CDR3 sequence (DNA): TGTGCCAGCTCACCACCCAGCGGGTATGACAATGAGCAGTTCTTC. This gives the protein CASSPPSGYDNEQFF.

This clone has just a few counts. The chain combines TRBV5-6 with TRBJ2-1; 8 bases fit TRBD2. CDR3 length: 15 residues. The germline V gene has CDR1 SGHDT and CDR2 YYEEEE. J was trimmed by 4 bases and V by 2 bases; bases with no gene match: 5. For the CDR3, the DNA is TGTGCCAGCAGCTTTTTAGCGGGACAATACAATGAGCAGTTCTTC. It yields the protein CASSFLAGQYNEQFF.

With regard to this clone: Just one base apart from a much larger clone, this may be a read error. The chain is built from TRBV20-1 and TRBJ2-1; 11 positions match TRBD2. Germline V lookup: CDR1 DFQATT, CDR2 SNEGSKA (reference sequence). The CDR3 totals 16 residues. CDR3 protein: CSAPGLAVVCYNEQFF. The CDR3 nucleotides are TGCAGTGCTCCGGGACTAGCGGTGGTATGTTACAACGAGCAGTTCTTC.

This clone was observed at least ten times. The CDR3 nucleotides are TGTGCCAGCAGCTTAATGGAGACCACAGATACGCAGTATTTT. It codes for CASSLMETTDTQYF. The chain uses TRBV7-8 and TRBJ2-3; D call uncertain. The CDR3 consists of 14 residues. Germline V CDR1 and CDR2: SGHVS, FQNEAQ. Trimming shortened V by 2 bases and J by 2 bases, and 8 bases separated the two germline ends.

Regarding this clone: A much larger clone differs from this one at a single base, so this may be a read error. The genes are TRBV6-1 and TRBJ2-3; possibly TRBD1 for D (6 bases). Germline V gene sequence: CDR1 MNHNS, CDR2 SASEGT. V lost 2 bases and J 3 bases, leaving 15 bases between the germline ends. CDR3 length: 16 residues. The CDR3 is CASSESKQGGTDTQYF. The CDR3 bases are TGTGCCAGCAGTGAAAGCAAACAGGGCGGGACAGATACGCAGTATTTT.

This clone was seen many times. This chain links TRBV7-6 with TRBJ2-7; D not resolved. Germline V gene data show CDR1 as SGHVS and CDR2 as FNYEAQ. The CDR3 runs to 14 residues. The ends were cut back, 5 bases at V and 0 bases at J, with 11 bases in the middle. In DNA form, the CDR3 reads TGTGCCAGCAGCAAAGACCCCAGCTCCTACGAGCAGTACTTC. It codes for CASSKDPSSYEQYF.

This chain uses TRBV30 with TRBJ1-2; 10 nucleotides agree with TRBD1. The CDR3 contains 16 residues. Germline CDR1 GTSNPN, CDR2 SVGIG (reference sequence). V lost 1 base, J lost 1 base, and 6 bases stayed unmatched. Here the CDR3 DNA reads TGTGCCTGGAGTGCGACAGGGGGCGATCGTAACTATGGCTACACCTTC. Translated, it gives CAWSATGGDRNYGYTF.

About this clone: Germline and junction disagree at one end, which may indicate a read error. This chain uses TRBV30 with TRBJ2-7; perhaps TRBD2 as D (5 bases). The germline V gene has CDR1 GTSNPN and CDR2 SVGIG (reference sequence). The CDR3 is 13 amino acids. The CDR3 DNA sequence: TGTGCCTGGAGTCTACTAGGGCCGGGCGAGCAGGACTTC. Translation gives CAWSLLGPGEQDF.

At least ten counts were recorded for this clone. The chain uses TRBV7-2 and TRBJ1-1, with 10 bases matching TRBD1. The CDR3 is 13 amino acids. Germline CDR1 SGHTA, CDR2 FQGNSA. Unmatched junction bases numbered 2, after V lost 6 bases and J lost 4 bases. The CDR3 loop reads CASSWTGGTEAFF. The DNA of the CDR3 is TGTGCCAGCAGTTGGACAGGGGGCACTGAAGCTTTCTTT.

This clone was found many times. The chain carries TRBV11-2 and TRBJ2-7; D unclear. V lost 5 bases and J lost 5, with 10 bases in between. The germline CDR1 and CDR2 sequences are SGHAT and FQNNGV. The CDR3 is made up of 12 amino acids. The CDR3 sequence: CASSGVSHEQYF. CDR3 DNA: TGTGCCAGCAGCGGCGTATCCCACGAGCAGTACTTC.

This clone was seen many times. The V gene is TRBV5-1, the J gene TRBJ2-3, with no clear D. The V end was cut by 0 bases, the J end by 3 bases, with 11 bases between. This CDR3 contains 15 residues. Germline CDR1 SGHRS, CDR2 YFSETQ. This chain's CDR3 is CASSLGSVGTDTQYF. The CDR3 DNA reads TGCGCCAGCAGCTTGGGGTCCGTGGGAACAGATACGCAGTATTTT.